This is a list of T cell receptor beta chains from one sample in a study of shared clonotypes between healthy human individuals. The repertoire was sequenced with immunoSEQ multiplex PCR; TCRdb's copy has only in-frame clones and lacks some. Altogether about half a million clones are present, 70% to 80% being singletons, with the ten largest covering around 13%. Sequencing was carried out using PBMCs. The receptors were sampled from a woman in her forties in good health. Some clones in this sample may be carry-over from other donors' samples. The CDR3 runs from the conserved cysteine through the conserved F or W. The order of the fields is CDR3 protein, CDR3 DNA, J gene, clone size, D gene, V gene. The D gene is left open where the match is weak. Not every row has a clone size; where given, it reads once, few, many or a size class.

CASSLGWWSFYNEQFF	TGTGCCAGCAGTTTAGGTTGGTGGTCTTTCTACAATGAGCAGTTCTTC	TRBJ2-1	.	.	TRBV28
CASSLGIGQGGEKLFF	TGTGCCAGCAGCTTAGGCATCGGGCAGGGAGGTGAAAAACTGTTTTTT	TRBJ1-4	.	.	TRBV7-8
CASSLAGQGRGYTF	TGTGCCAGCAGCTTAGCAGGACAGGGTCGGGGCTACACCTTC	TRBJ1-2	.	TRBD1	TRBV13
CASRPTGRNYYGYTF	TGTGCCAGCAGACCGACAGGGCGGAACTACTATGGCTACACCTTC	TRBJ1-2	.	TRBD1	TRBV27
CASSFLLAGGGIGELFF	TGTGCCAGCAGCTTCCTACTAGCGGGAGGAGGAATCGGGGAGCTGTTTTTT	TRBJ2-2	once	TRBD2	TRBV5-4
CASSQDGTVYNEQFF	TGCGCCAGCAGCCAAGATGGGACAGTCTACAATGAGCAGTTCTTC	TRBJ2-1	.	TRBD1	TRBV4-3
CASSDNEKLFF	TGTGCCAGCAGCGATAATGAAAAACTGTTTTTT	TRBJ1-4	.	.	TRBV28
CASGKRGSNQPQHF	TGTGCCAGTGGGAAGAGGGGGAGCAATCAGCCCCAGCATTTT	TRBJ1-5	once	.	TRBV19
CASRGLDTEAFF	TGTGCCAGCAGGGGACTTGACACTGAAGCTTTCTTT	TRBJ1-1	.	.	TRBV28
CASSLQGRQPQHF	TGTGCCAGCAGTCTCCAGGGGAGACAGCCCCAGCATTTT	TRBJ1-5	.	.	TRBV28
CASSDTDKNTEAFF	TGTGCCAGCAGCGATACGGACAAGAACACTGAAGCTTTCTTT	TRBJ1-1	few	.	TRBV7-8
CARSPPGTTEHEQYF	TGTGCCAGAAGTCCTCCCGGGACCACCGAACACGAGCAGTACTTC	TRBJ2-7	.	.	TRBV5-3
CASSRGDIGNTIYF	TGTGCCAGCAGCCGAGGGGACATAGGAAACACCATATATTTT	TRBJ1-3	.	.	TRBV11-3
CASSRDTSNTEAFF	TGTGCCAGCTCCCGGGACACGTCGAACACTGAAGCTTTCTTT	TRBJ1-1	.	.	TRBV18
CASSEGAGDAQPQHF	TGCGCCAGCAGTGAGGGGGCGGGGGACGCGCAGCCCCAGCATTTT	TRBJ1-5	.	.	TRBV10-2
CASSYGASLAGELFF	TGTGCCAGCAGTTACGGGGCTAGCCTAGCCGGGGAGCTGTTTTTT	TRBJ2-2	once	.	TRBV6-5
CASSFGGYGYTF	TGTGCCAGCAGCTTTGGAGGGTATGGCTACACCTTC	TRBJ1-2	.	.	TRBV7-2
CASKASGSSLDEQFF	TGTGCCAGCAAAGCTAGCGGGAGCTCTCTGGATGAGCAGTTCTTC	TRBJ2-1	.	TRBD2	TRBV2
CASSGLLNEKLFF	TGTGCCAGTAGTGGACTGCTCAATGAAAAACTGTTTTTT	TRBJ1-4	.	.	TRBV19
CAGGRYEQYF	TGTGCCGGGGGCCGGTACGAGCAGTACTTC	TRBJ2-7	once	.	TRBV30
CASSLAGGPNQPQHF	TGTGCCAGCAGCCTCGCAGGGGGACCCAATCAGCCCCAGCATTTT	TRBJ1-5	few	TRBD1	TRBV11-3
CASSLVGRGGSYF	TGTGCCAGCAGCTTGGTGGGCCGGGGAGGGTCGTACTTC	TRBJ2-7	.	TRBD2	TRBV5-6
CASSVAYEQYF	TGTGCCAGCAGCGTTGCCTACGAGCAGTACTTC	TRBJ2-7	.	.	TRBV2
CAWSPNPLGRPHQPQHF	TGTGCCTGGAGCCCAAATCCCCTTGGACGGCCCCACCAGCCCCAGCATTTT	TRBJ1-5	.	.	TRBV30
CASSWSGDTEQYF	TGTGCCAGCAGCTGGTCGGGGGACACCGAGCAGTACTTC	TRBJ2-7	.	.	TRBV7-9
CAISAGGQPQHF	TGTGCCATCTCGGCGGGAGGGCAGCCCCAGCATTTT	TRBJ1-5	few	.	TRBV10-3
CASSWGTEDGYTF	TGCGCCAGCAGCTGGGGGACAGAAGATGGCTACACCTTC	TRBJ1-2	few	TRBD1	TRBV5-1
CASSIRSSNEKLFF	TGTGCCAGCAGTATACGCAGCTCTAATGAAAAACTGTTTTTT	TRBJ1-4	.	.	TRBV25-1
CASSRAPITEAFF	TGTGCCAGCAGCCGCGCGCCGATAACTGAAGCTTTCTTT	TRBJ1-1	.	.	TRBV2
CASSLKVGNEQFF	TGTGCCAGCAGTTTAAAGGTGGGCAATGAGCAGTTCTTC	TRBJ2-1	.	.	TRBV27
CASSEGTSYEQYF	TGCGCCAGCAGTGAGGGCACCTCCTACGAGCAGTACTTC	TRBJ2-7	once	.	TRBV10-2
CASSPQTVPTYEQYF	TGTGCCAGCAGCCCCCAGACAGTCCCGACCTACGAGCAGTACTTC	TRBJ2-7	.	.	TRBV9
CAWRTPSGGAAEQYF	TGTGCCTGGAGAACCCCTAGCGGGGGTGCGGCCGAGCAGTACTTC	TRBJ2-7	.	TRBD2	TRBV30
CASSFASGYRTDTQYF	TGTGCCAGCAGTTTCGCTAGCGGTTATCGCACAGATACGCAGTATTTT	TRBJ2-3	many	TRBD2	TRBV28
CASTSWVGVGTEAFF	TGTGCCAGCACCTCATGGGTGGGGGTGGGCACTGAAGCTTTCTTT	TRBJ1-1	few	.	TRBV28
CASTRGGPTLDTQYF	TGTGCCAGCACCCGGGGAGGGCCTACTCTAGATACGCAGTATTTT	TRBJ2-3	few	TRBD2	TRBV2
CAWSRRTSGSYEQYF	TGTGCCTGGAGTAGACGGACTAGCGGCTCCTACGAGCAGTACTTC	TRBJ2-7	.	TRBD2	TRBV30
CASSLSSGGPHEQYF	TGCGCCAGCAGCTTGTCGTCGGGAGGGCCCCACGAGCAGTACTTC	TRBJ2-7	.	TRBD2	TRBV5-1
CSVEGGSTDTQYF	TGCAGCGTTGAAGGGGGCTCCACAGATACGCAGTATTTT	TRBJ2-3	.	.	TRBV29-1
CASSSAGREAYEQYF	TGTGCCAGCAGTTCGGCTGGGCGGGAGGCCTACGAGCAGTACTTC	TRBJ2-7	.	TRBD2	TRBV28
CASSLNSEGRQYF	TGTGCCAGCAGCTTAAACTCGGAGGGTAGGCAGTACTTC	TRBJ2-7	.	.	TRBV7-9
CASSLDSRLEENEQFF	TGTGCCAGCAGCTTAGACTCGAGACTAGAAGAGAATGAGCAGTTCTTC	TRBJ2-1	.	.	TRBV7-9
CASSLGLAEGYEQYF	TGTGCCAGCAGCTTAGGACTAGCGGAAGGGTACGAGCAGTACTTC	TRBJ2-7	.	TRBD2	TRBV7-2
CASSTAGRTDTQYF	TGTGCCAGCAGCACCGCGGGTCGCACAGATACGCAGTATTTT	TRBJ2-3	.	.	TRBV2
CAISTGTGNTEAFF	TGTGCCATCAGTACCGGGACAGGGAACACTGAAGCTTTCTTT	TRBJ1-1	few	TRBD1	TRBV10-3
CASSVNRGPNEKLFF	TGTGCCAGCAGCGTTAACAGGGGCCCTAATGAAAAACTGTTTTTT	TRBJ1-4	many	TRBD1	TRBV9
CASDGTSGTDEQFF	TGTGCCAGCGATGGGACTAGCGGGACGGATGAGCAGTTCTTC	TRBJ2-1	.	TRBD2	TRBV28
CASSLASGAPQPQHF	TGTGCCAGCAGCTTAGCTTCGGGGGCCCCTCAGCCCCAGCATTTT	TRBJ1-5	.	.	TRBV7-2
CASSLQGLQETQYF	TGTGCCAGCAGCTTACAGGGATTACAAGAGACCCAGTACTTC	TRBJ2-5	.	.	TRBV7-9
CASSLLGTGVSEQFF	TGTGCCAGCAGCTTACTCGGGACAGGGGTTAGTGAGCAGTTCTTC	TRBJ2-1	once	TRBD1	TRBV13
CASSLGTGEGYTF	TGCGCCAGCAGCTTGGGGACAGGGGAAGGCTACACCTTC	TRBJ1-2	few	TRBD1	TRBV5-1
CASSSRGATNEKLFF	TGTGCCAGCAGCTCCAGGGGGGCAACTAATGAAAAACTGTTTTTT	TRBJ1-4	.	TRBD1	TRBV5-4